The 25 T cell receptor beta chains reported below all come from one sample, sequenced in a study of CD8+ T cells in alopecia areata. In each case, RNA was isolated and then reverse transcribed into cDNA as the sequencing template. Clones were read by immunoSEQ multiplex PCR, and TCRdb kept only the in-frame ones, dropping some. This repertoire holds 15,000 to 20,000 clones, and none appear only once. The study sorted pooled cutaneous lymph node cells by CD4, CD8alpha, NKG2D, NKG2ACE and other markers. Sequences were obtained from CD8+ T cells sorted from a lymph node. These receptors were collected from a C3H/HeJ mouse with alopecia areata. This strain has MHC haplotype H2-k.

This clone has just a few counts. Mouse names are used for the genes. The CDR3 here is CTCSASGTSNTEVFF. CDR3 DNA, as far as it was read: TGCACCTGCAGTGCCTCCGGGACATCTAACACA. V gene TRBV1 combines with J gene TRBJ1-1, with a tentative D call TRBD1 (6 bases). Sequencing ends 4 residues short of the CDR3 end; the germline J gene provides the rest. CDR3 length equals 15 residues. V lost 3 bases and J lost 2, with 13 bases in between. Germline lookup yields CDR1 NSQYPW and CDR2 LRSPGD (reference sequence).

In its sample, this clone was seen many times. Here the gene names and germline are mouse. The read stops 4 residues short of the end of the CDR3; the missing end is completed from the germline J gene. The genes are TRBV31 and TRBJ2-7; 7 bases map to TRBD1. CDR1 and CDR2 (germline): GKSSPN, SITVG. The CDR3 covers 12 residues. CDR3 DNA, as far as it was read: TGTGCCTGGAGCCCGACAGGGTAT. Translation: CAWSPTGY. From start to end, the CDR3 is CAWSPTGYEQYF.

About this clone itself: Gene names and germline match the mouse. The CDR3 is cut off 4 residues early in the read; its end comes from the germline J gene. Other DNA variants within this sample encode the same CDR3. The chain combines TRBV1 with TRBJ2-7, with 12 bases aligning to TRBD2. The CDR3 is made up of 15 amino acids. Germline CDR1 is NSQYPW and CDR2 is LRSPGD (reference sequence). CDR3 protein: CTCSADGTGGYEQYF. Partial CDR3 DNA: TGCACCTGCAGTGCAGACGGGACTGGGGGGTAT.

Ten or more counts support this clone. The germline and genes are mouse ones. Coverage ceases 4 residues before the CDR3 finishes, and the germline J gene fills in the end. This sequence joins TRBV13-3 and TRBJ2-7; TRBD2 matches at 13 bases. Germline loops: CDR1 NNHDY, CDR2 SYVADS. This CDR3 region has 14 residues. The CDR3 loop is CASTRDWGGYEQYF. Incomplete CDR3 DNA: TGTGCCAGCACCCGGGACTGGGGGGGGTAT.

There are a few counts of this clone. Gene names refer to mouse genes. From the germline J gene comes the end of the CDR3, since the read stops 4 residues before it. The chain employs TRBV12-1 and TRBJ2-3; TRBD2 agrees at 11 bases. Germline values: CDR1 SGHSN, CDR2 HYEKVE. The CDR3 is 16 amino acids. V gave up 0 bases and J gave up 0 bases; unmatched junction bases: 1. The DNA read from the CDR3 is TGTGCCAGCTCTCTCACTGGGGGGGCTAGTGCAGAA. Encoded protein: CASSLTGGASAE. The CDR3 in its entirety is CASSLTGGASAETLYF.

This clone came up a few times. Here the gene names and germline are mouse. The CDR3 end falls 4 residues outside the read, so it is completed with the germline J gene. The chain carries TRBV1 and TRBJ2-3, with 10 bases matching TRBD2. Per the germline V gene, CDR1 is NSQYPW and CDR2 is LRSPGD (reference sequence). The CDR3 consists of 17 residues. The J segment lost 0 bases and the V segment lost 0 bases, leaving 3 bases of the junction unmatched. CDR3 DNA (partial): TGCACCTGCAGTGCAGAGGGGACTGGGGCTAGTGCAGAA. Translating it yields CTCSAEGTGASAE. The CDR3 in full is CTCSAEGTGASAETLYF.

Concerning this clone itself: Germline and genes here are mouse. The observed sequence ends 4 residues before the CDR3 terminus, with the missing tail filled in from the germline J gene. The genes are TRBV1 and TRBJ1-1; D remains ambiguous. The V gene's germline CDR1 is NSQYPW and CDR2 LRSPGD (reference sequence). Trimming cost V 7 bases and J 0 bases, with 9 bases left between them. This CDR3 contains 13 residues. The DNA read from the CDR3 is TGCACCTGCATGCAGGCGTCAAACACA. It yields the protein CTCMQASNT. The whole CDR3 sequence reads CTCMQASNTEVFF.

In regard to this clone: The gene names given are mouse names. The read ends 4 residues shy of where the CDR3 ends; the end is completed using the germline J gene. V and J are TRBV13-2 and TRBJ1-1; tentative D call: TRBD1 (5 bases). The germline CDR1 and CDR2 sequences are NNHNN and SYGAGS (reference sequence). V lost 0 bases to trimming and J lost 0 bases, with 9 bases between them. The CDR3 sequence is 15 residues long. Here the CDR3 reads CASGDAGGANTEVFF. The part of the CDR3 DNA that was read is TGTGCCAGCGGTGATGCGGGGGGGGCAAACACA.

This clone has a handful of counts. The gene names here belong to mouse. The sequence runs out 4 residues before the end of the CDR3; the remainder is reconstructed from the germline J gene. The genes are TRBV19 and TRBJ2-7, with 11 bases aligning to TRBD2. The CDR3 spans 13 residues. CDR1 is FNHDT, CDR2 SITEND, per germline (reference sequence). CDR3 sequence: CASRGTGGYEQYF. The DNA read from the CDR3 is TGTGCCAGCAGAGGGACTGGGGGATAT.

There are a few counts of this clone. The genes are named according to mouse. The CDR3 DNA, read in part, is TGTGCCAGCGGGGACCCCCAGGACTGGGGGGGCGCCGGG. This encodes CASGDPQDWGGAG. The entire CDR3 is CASGDPQDWGGAGQLYF. This rearrangement joins TRBV13-2 to TRBJ2-2; 13 nucleotides align to TRBD2. The read ends 4 residues shy of where the CDR3 ends; the end is completed using the germline J gene. Trimming cost V 5 bases and J 6 bases; bases outside gene matches: 10. The CDR3 extends over 17 amino acids. Germline-derived CDR1 and CDR2 are NNHNN and SYGAGS (reference sequence).

This clone is medium-sized (0.01 to 0.1%) by share. The listed genes are named as in mouse. The CDR3 extends 4 residues past the end of the read, so its final part is completed from the germline J gene. This rearrangement joins TRBV13-1 to TRBJ1-4; 10 nucleotides agree with TRBD1. The V gene's germline CDR1 is NSHNY and CDR2 SYGAGN. The CDR3 consists of 15 residues. Trimming cost V 3 bases and J 6 bases; bases outside gene matches: 5. Here the CDR3 reads CASSGRDRGDERLFF. Incomplete CDR3 DNA: TGTGCCAGCAGTGGCCGGGACAGGGGCGACGAA.

This clone has only a few counts. The genes and germline here are from mouse. The sequence runs out 4 residues before the end of the CDR3; the remainder is reconstructed from the germline J gene. The chain is built from TRBV1 and TRBJ2-3, with TRBD1 matching over 11 bases. The CDR3 is 15 residues long. The germline gives CDR1 NSQYPW, CDR2 LRSPGD (reference sequence). The V segment lost 3 bases and the J segment 2 bases; nucleotides outside the gene matches: 1. The CDR3 loop reads CTCSAGQGDAETLYF. CDR3 DNA, as far as it was read: TGCACCTGCAGTGCGGGACAGGGGGATGCAGAA. Looking up the rest from reference TRBV1 and TRBJ2-3 gives the full variable domain: VTLLEQNPRWRLVPRGQAVNLRCILKNSQYPWMSWYQQDLQKQLQWLFTLRSPGDKEVKSLPGADYLATRVTDTELRLQVANMSQGRTLYCTCSAGQGDAETLYFGSGTRLTVL.

This clone was observed many times. Genes and germline come from the mouse. Read data end 4 residues before the CDR3 end; the end is taken from the germline J gene. The gene calls are TRBV31 and TRBJ2-3, with a weak D call TRBD2 (6 bases). Germline CDR1 GKSSPN, CDR2 SITVG. Deletions cut 1 base from V and 0 bases from J, with 8 bases between. The CDR3 has 14 amino acids. CDR3 DNA, as far as it was read: TGTGCCTGGAGTCGGGACTTTAGTGCAGAA. This encodes CAWSRDFSAE. The whole CDR3 sequence is CAWSRDFSAETLYF.

For this clone: Gene and germline names: mouse. The read comes to an end 4 residues before the CDR3 does, leaving the germline J gene to fill in the end. V usage is TRBV19 and J usage is TRBJ2-7, with D perhaps TRBD2 (5 bases). Trimming shortened V by 2 bases and J by 0 bases, and 12 bases separated the two germline ends. The CDR3 is made up of 15 amino acids. Germline V gives CDR1 FNHDT, CDR2 SITEND (reference sequence). CDR3 protein: CASSIGLGSSYEQYF. The sequenced part of the CDR3 DNA is TGTGCCAGCAGTATCGGTCTGGGAAGCTCCTAT.

With regard to this clone: Genes here carry mouse names. The read ends 4 residues before the CDR3 terminus; that terminus is restored from the germline J gene. The rearrangement joins TRBV13-3 to TRBJ2-7, with TRBD1 identical over 8 bases. The CDR3 length is 12 residues. The V gene's germline CDR1 is NNHDY and CDR2 SYVADS. The part of the CDR3 DNA that was read is TGTGCCAGCAGCGCGACAGGGGAT. Translation gives CASSATGD. In full, the CDR3 is CASSATGDEQYF.

A few counts support this clone. Genes and germline come from the mouse. The read is 4 residues too short to cover the CDR3 end, so that end is filled in from the germline J gene. This sequence joins TRBV13-2 and TRBJ2-1; TRBD1 matches 7 bases. V trimming: 2 bases; J trimming: 3 bases; junction bases outside the gene matches: 2. Germline assignment: CDR1 NNHNN and CDR2 SYGAGS (reference sequence). The CDR3 is 14 residues long. The CDR3 is CASGEGQAYAEQFF. Incomplete CDR3 DNA: TGTGCCAGCGGTGAAGGACAGGCCTATGCT.

As concerns this clone: Genes and germline are mouse. The read ends 4 residues before the CDR3 terminus; that terminus is restored from the germline J gene. Other DNA sequences in the sample encode the same CDR3. V is TRBV13-3 and J is TRBJ2-4, with 8 bases lining up with TRBD1. The junction had 2 bases not matched to a gene; V was cut back by 2 bases and J by 3 bases. This CDR3 region has 14 residues. Looked up from germline, CDR1 is NNHDY and CDR2 is SYVADS. The sequenced part of the CDR3 DNA is TGTGCCAGCAGTGAGGCAGGGGGCCAAAAC. This sequence encodes CASSEAGGQN. The entire CDR3 is CASSEAGGQNTLYF.

This clone was found many times. Gene names and germline match the mouse. Sequencing ends 4 residues short of the CDR3 end; the germline J gene provides the rest. This chain uses TRBV31 with TRBJ2-7, with D maybe TRBD1 (5 bases). CDR1 is GKSSPN and CDR2 is SITVG in the germline V gene. CDR3 length: 13 amino acids. V lost 2 bases, J lost 0 bases, and 8 bases lay in between. The DNA read from the CDR3 is TGTGCCTGGAGTGAGGGGTTCTCCTAT. Residues: CAWSEGFSY. The whole CDR3 protein reads CAWSEGFSYEQYF.

Of note for this clone: Gene names follow the mouse nomenclature. The sequence runs out 4 residues before the end of the CDR3; the remainder is reconstructed from the germline J gene. The rearrangement joins TRBV13-2 to TRBJ2-3; the D is unclear. There are 15 residues in the CDR3. Germline lookup yields CDR1 NNHNN and CDR2 SYGAGS (reference sequence). V lost 0 bases and J lost 0, with 8 bases in between. Partial CDR3 DNA: TGTGCCAGCGGTGATGCGCTGGATAGTGCAGAA. Amino acid sequence: CASGDALDSAE. The full CDR3 sequence reads CASGDALDSAETLYF.

This clone was recorded at least ten times. The protein given in TCRdb and the translation of the DNA differ at residue 13, and the sequence presented here derives from the DNA. The genes and germline here are from mouse. The sequence runs out 3 residues before the end of the CDR3; the remainder is reconstructed from the germline J gene. The V gene is TRBV13-3, the J gene TRBJ1-6; a possible D gene is TRBD1 (6 bases). TRBJ1-6 is known as an ORF, though its function is uncertain. CDR1 and CDR2 (germline): NNHDY, SYVADS. The V and J ends lost 2 bases and 2 bases respectively, with 11 bases between them. This CDR3 is 16 amino acids long. The covered CDR3 bases are TGTGCCAGCAGTGAGGGCAGGGGCACCTATAATTCGCCC. Protein sequence: CASSEGRGTYNSP. The whole CDR3 protein is CASSEGRGTYNSPLYF.

To note about this clone: Germline and genes here are mouse. Read data end 4 residues before the CDR3 end; the end is taken from the germline J gene. The chain has TRBV13-2 and TRBJ1-2; 7 nucleotides align to TRBD1. The CDR3 totals 15 residues. V lost 3 bases, J lost 2 bases, and 7 bases stayed unmatched. The germline V gene encodes CDR1 NNHNN and CDR2 SYGAGS (reference sequence). The covered CDR3 bases are TGTGCCAGCGGTGGAAACAGGGGTGGGAACTCC. This gives the protein CASGGNRGGNS. The whole CDR3 region reads CASGGNRGGNSDYTF.

This clone appeared a few times. Gene and germline names: mouse. The CDR3 end is not reached by the read, which stops 4 residues before it; the germline J gene fills it in. The chain joins TRBV12-1 to TRBJ1-1; D might be TRBD1 (6 bases). Trimming shortened V by 7 bases and J by 0 bases, and 8 bases separated the two germline ends. Per the germline V gene, CDR1 is SGHSN and CDR2 is HYEKVE. The CDR3 is made up of 12 amino acids. This chain's CDR3 is CARGTTNTEVFF. Partial CDR3 DNA: TGTGCCAGAGGGACAACAAACACA.

This clone was counted ten times or more. The protein recorded in TCRdb does not match the translated DNA at residue 12; the protein presented here comes from translating the DNA. These gene names are mouse names. The read ends 3 residues shy of where the CDR3 ends; the end is completed using the germline J gene. The rearrangement uses TRBV13-3 and TRBJ1-3; TRBD1 aligns across 8 bases. V gave up 3 bases and J gave up 2 bases; unmatched junction bases: 4. The CDR3 totals 15 residues. The germline CDR1 and CDR2 sequences are NNHDY and SYVADS. The CDR3: CASSGAGGTGNTLYF. The DNA read from the CDR3 is TGTGCCAGCAGTGGAGCAGGGGGCACTGGAAATACG.

This clone was detected only a few times. Gene names and germline refer to mouse. Coverage ceases 4 residues before the CDR3 finishes, and the germline J gene fills in the end. The V call is TRBV13-3, the J call TRBJ2-3; D may be TRBD1 (6 bases). There are 13 residues in the CDR3. Trimming took off 3 bases at V and 3 bases at J, with 8 bases between the two ends. Germline CDR1 and CDR2: NNHDY and SYVADS. CDR3: CASSGQGAETLYF. The DNA read from the CDR3 is TGTGCCAGCAGTGGGCAGGGGGCAGAA.

Note on this clone: The germline and genes are mouse ones. The missing CDR3 end, 4 residues past where the read stops, is filled in from the germline J gene. The chain links TRBV19 to TRBJ1-1, with D perhaps matching TRBD1 (5 bases). Trimming took 0 bases from V and 3 from J, leaving 9 bases between them. Per germline, CDR1 FNHDT and CDR2 SITEND (reference sequence). The CDR3 spans 14 residues. Partial CDR3 DNA: TGTGCCAGCAGTATAGTAGGGGTCGACACA. It is translated as CASSIVGVDT. The CDR3 in its entirety is CASSIVGVDTEVFF.